The 6 T cell receptor beta chains below come from one sample, sequenced in a study of T cell repertoires in cytomegalovirus infection. TCRdb re-called the reads with MiXCR, one entry per CDR3 protein. The data contain 100,000 or so distinct CDR3 sequences, about 17% of them singletons. Sequencing was carried out using PBMCs. Receptors were obtained from a human donor in good health (CMV status not recorded). Some clones in this sample may be carry-over from other donors' samples.

This clonotype was seen more than once but under ten times. The V gene is TRBV4-2, the J gene TRBJ1-2, with D perhaps TRBD1 (5 bases). V shed 1 base and J shed 2 bases, with 8 bases lying between them. The CDR3 has 14 amino acids. The V gene's germline CDR1 is LGHNA and CDR2 YNFKEQ. The CDR3 reads CASSQGRQNYGYTF. The CDR3 DNA is TGTGCCAGCAGCCAAGGGAGACAGAACTATGGCTACACCTTC.

The table lists this clonotype with a few counts. The chain has TRBV4-1 and TRBJ1-2; D is uncertain. Germline CDR1 and CDR2: MGHRA and YSYEKL. The V end was cut by 2 bases, the J end by 4 bases, with 14 bases between. The CDR3 has 15 amino acids. CDR3 DNA sequence: TGCGCCAGCAGCCAAAGGTCGGTTGGCTTCTATGGCTACACCTTC. Protein sequence: CASSQRSVGFYGYTF.

Many counts were recorded for this clonotype. CDR3 nucleotides: TGTGCCAGCAGTTTTCGGTGGGGTGAGACCGGGGAGCTGTTTTTT. Translation gives CASSFRWGETGELFF. The chain is built from TRBV12-3 or TRBV12-4 and TRBJ2-2; D gene uncertain. V was clipped by 3 bases and J by 5 bases, with 13 bases between them. The CDR3 is 15 amino acids.

The sample holds a few counts of this clonotype. The chain joins TRBV5-6 to TRBJ1-1, with D perhaps TRBD1 (5 bases). CDR3 size: 16 residues. Germline CDR1 is SGHDT and CDR2 is YYEEEE. V shed 2 bases and J shed 3 bases, with 17 bases lying between them. The CDR3 loop reads CASSLGWTGGDTEAFF. In DNA form, the CDR3 reads TGTGCCAGCAGCTTAGGTTGGACGGGAGGGGACACTGAAGCTTTCTTT.

This clonotype appeared many times. The chain carries TRBV7-2 and TRBJ2-3, with 12 bases matching TRBD2. The CDR3 consists of 16 residues. Trimming removed 4 bases from V and 4 bases from J; junction bases left unmatched: 6. Looked up from germline, CDR1 is SGHTA and CDR2 is FQGNSA. This CDR3 reads CASSSPLAGGSDTQYF. CDR3 DNA: TGTGCCAGCAGCTCGCCACTAGCGGGGGGATCAGATACGCAGTATTTT.

This chain joins TRBV7-9 and TRBJ1-5; 9 nucleotides agree with TRBD1. CDR3 length: 14 amino acids. Germline values: CDR1 SEHNR, CDR2 FQNEAQ (reference sequence). V shed 9 bases and J 5 bases; nucleotides not matched to a gene: 8. The CDR3 is CASQRDREDQPQHF. As DNA, the CDR3 is TGTGCCAGTCAACGGGACAGGGAGGATCAGCCCCAGCATTTT.